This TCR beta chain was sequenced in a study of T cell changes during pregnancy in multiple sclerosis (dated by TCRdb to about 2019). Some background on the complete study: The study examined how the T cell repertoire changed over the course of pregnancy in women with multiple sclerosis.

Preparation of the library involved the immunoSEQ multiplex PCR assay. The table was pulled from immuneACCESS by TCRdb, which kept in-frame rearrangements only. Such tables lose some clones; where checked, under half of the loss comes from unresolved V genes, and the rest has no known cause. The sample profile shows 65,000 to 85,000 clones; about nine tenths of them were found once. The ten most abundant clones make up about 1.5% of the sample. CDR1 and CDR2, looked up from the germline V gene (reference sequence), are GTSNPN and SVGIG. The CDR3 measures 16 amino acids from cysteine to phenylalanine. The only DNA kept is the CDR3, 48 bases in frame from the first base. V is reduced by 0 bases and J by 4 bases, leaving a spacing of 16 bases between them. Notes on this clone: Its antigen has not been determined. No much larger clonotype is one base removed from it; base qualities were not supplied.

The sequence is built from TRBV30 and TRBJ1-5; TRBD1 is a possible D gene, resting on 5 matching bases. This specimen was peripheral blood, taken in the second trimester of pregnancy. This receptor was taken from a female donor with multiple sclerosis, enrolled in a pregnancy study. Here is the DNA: TGTGCCTGGAGTGTAACGGGGGATAGGTTTAATCAGCCCCAGCATTTT. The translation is CAWSVTGDRFNQPQHF.